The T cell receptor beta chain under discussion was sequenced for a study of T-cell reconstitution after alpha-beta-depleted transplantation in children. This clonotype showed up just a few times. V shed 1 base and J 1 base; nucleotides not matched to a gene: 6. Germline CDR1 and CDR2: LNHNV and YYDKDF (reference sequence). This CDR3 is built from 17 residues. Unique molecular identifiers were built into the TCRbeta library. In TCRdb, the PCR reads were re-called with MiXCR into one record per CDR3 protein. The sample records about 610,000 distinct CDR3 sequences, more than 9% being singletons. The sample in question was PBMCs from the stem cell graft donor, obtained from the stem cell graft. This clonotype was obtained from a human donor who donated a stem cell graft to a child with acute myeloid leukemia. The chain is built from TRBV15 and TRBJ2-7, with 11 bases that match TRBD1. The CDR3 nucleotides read TGTGCCACCAGCAGAGGCGGGGACAGGGGGGGATCCTACGAGCAGTACTTC. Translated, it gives CATSRGGDRGGSYEQYF.